The rows below give T cell receptor beta chains drawn from one sample of a study of blood T cell repertoires in COVID-19. The repertoire was sequenced with immunoSEQ multiplex PCR; TCRdb's copy has only in-frame clones and lacks some. This repertoire shows about 280,000 clones, over 75% found once; its top ten account for 5.1%. The sample consisted of peripheral blood. Receptors were obtained from a man aged 50-60 years with active or convalescent COVID-19. Both conserved end residues are part of each CDR3. A D gene is named only where the DNA matches it firmly. Where a row states a size, it is once, few, many or the class of an expanded clone; other rows omit it.

J: TRBJ2-2; V: TRBV19; size: NA; D: TRBD2; length: 14; CDR3: CAGATSGNTGELFF; DNA: TGTGCCGGAGCTACTAGCGGGAACACCGGGGAGCTGTTTTTT
J: TRBJ1-2; V: TRBV7-2; size: NA; D: NA; length: 15; CDR3: CASSPRGGSVYGYTF; DNA: TGTGCCAGCAGCCCCCGCGGGGGCAGCGTCTATGGCTACACCTTC
J: TRBJ1-5; V: TRBV6-5; size: NA; D: NA; length: 15; CDR3: CASSYSPGSHQPQHF; DNA: TGTGCCAGCAGTTACTCTCCAGGGTCACACCAGCCCCAGCATTTT
J: TRBJ1-3; V: TRBV28; size: NA; D: NA; length: 12; CDR3: CASSFRRNTIYF; DNA: TGTGCCAGCAGTTTCCGTCGAAACACCATATATTTT
J: TRBJ2-3; V: TRBV5-4; size: once; D: NA; length: 14; CDR3: CASSLDRNTDTQYF; DNA: TGTGCCAGCAGCTTGGACAGAAACACAGATACGCAGTATTTT
J: TRBJ2-5; V: TRBV5-1; size: NA; D: NA; length: 11; CDR3: CASSLRETQYF; DNA: TGCGCCAGCAGCTTACGGGAGACCCAGTACTTC
J: TRBJ2-1; V: TRBV2; size: NA; D: NA; length: 15; CDR3: CASRDRDSSANEQFF; DNA: TGTGCCAGCAGGGACCGGGACTCCTCGGCTAATGAGCAGTTCTTC
J: TRBJ2-1; V: TRBV24-1; size: NA; D: NA; length: 16; CDR3: CATSDPRGASYNEQFF; DNA: TGTGCCACCAGTGACCCCAGGGGAGCGTCCTACAATGAGCAGTTCTTC
J: TRBJ1-3; V: TRBV12-5; size: NA; D: TRBD1; length: 14; CDR3: CASGGQGGGNTIYF; DNA: TGTGCTAGTGGGGGACAGGGGGGAGGAAACACCATATATTTT
J: TRBJ2-1; V: TRBV5-1; size: NA; D: NA; length: 14; CDR3: CASSLGQIYNEQFF; DNA: TGCGCCAGCAGCTTGGGACAGATATACAATGAGCAGTTCTTC
J: TRBJ1-1; V: TRBV27; size: NA; D: TRBD1; length: 14; CDR3: CASSLGTGNTEAFF; DNA: TGTGCCAGCAGTTTAGGGACAGGAAACACTGAAGCTTTCTTT